Listed below are T cell receptor beta chains from one sample, sequenced in a study of blood T cell repertoires in COVID-19. Measured with immunoSEQ multiplex PCR; TCRdb has only the in-frame clones, and not every one. The sample records roughly 180,000 clones, roughly four fifths being singletons. Sample: peripheral blood. The receptors come from a middle-aged woman with COVID-19, enrolled during active disease. CDR3s leave out the opening cysteine and the closing phenylalanine or tryptophan. The D gene is left open where the match is weak.

v_gene	d_gene	j_gene	CDR3aa
TRBV7-9	NA	TRBJ1-4	ASSLLGRTNEKLF
TRBV7-9	TRBD2	TRBJ2-7	ASSISGIYEQY
TRBV11-2	TRBD2	TRBJ2-7	ASSLGSGRAYEQY
TRBV30	NA	TRBJ2-1	AWNIWGQNNEQF
TRBV19	NA	TRBJ1-5	ASSLWVSQPQH
TRBV7-8	NA	TRBJ2-3	ASRDFDTQY
TRBV6-1	NA	TRBJ2-7	ASSELRGYGEQY
TRBV5-6	NA	TRBJ2-2	ASSLFGRADTGELF
TRBV27	TRBD1	TRBJ1-1	ASSSRIQGAEAF
TRBV15	NA	TRBJ1-4	ATSRDRTNEKLF
TRBV5-6	TRBD1	TRBJ1-2	ASSFQGAVYGYT
TRBV27	TRBD1	TRBJ2-1	ASSLSGQGSYNEQF
TRBV29-1	NA	TRBJ2-7	SVLSGAYEQY
TRBV28	TRBD2	TRBJ2-3	ASTNLNSGSYRDTQY
TRBV24-1	NA	TRBJ1-4	ATTPGRGITNEKLF
TRBV4-2	NA	TRBJ2-3	ASSQAGGSTDTQY
TRBV10-3	NA	TRBJ1-1	ATFSPAGVEAF
TRBV5-1	TRBD1	TRBJ2-1	ASSLTGQGGSYNEQF
TRBV4-2	NA	TRBJ1-5	ASSIGGNQPQH
TRBV6-5	NA	TRBJ2-1	ASSGLGSLNEQF
TRBV4-1	NA	TRBJ1-1	ASMGDQNTEAF
TRBV7-9	NA	TRBJ2-2	ASSSGQMNTGELF
TRBV6-5	TRBD1	TRBJ1-6	ASSRTGNNSPLH
TRBV2	NA	TRBJ1-5	ASSELAGRKPQH
TRBV30	NA	TRBJ1-1	AWSVLTNTEAF
TRBV28	NA	TRBJ1-2	ASSLRGTNYGYT
TRBV19	NA	TRBJ2-5	ASSMVAGFQETQY
TRBV7-9	NA	TRBJ2-5	ASSLDNRQETQY
TRBV5-4	TRBD1	TRBJ2-3	ASSQGQGLSDTQY
TRBV2	NA	TRBJ2-3	ASSGGRAPDTQY
TRBV25-1	TRBD1	TRBJ2-7	ASSDIDRGPHEQY